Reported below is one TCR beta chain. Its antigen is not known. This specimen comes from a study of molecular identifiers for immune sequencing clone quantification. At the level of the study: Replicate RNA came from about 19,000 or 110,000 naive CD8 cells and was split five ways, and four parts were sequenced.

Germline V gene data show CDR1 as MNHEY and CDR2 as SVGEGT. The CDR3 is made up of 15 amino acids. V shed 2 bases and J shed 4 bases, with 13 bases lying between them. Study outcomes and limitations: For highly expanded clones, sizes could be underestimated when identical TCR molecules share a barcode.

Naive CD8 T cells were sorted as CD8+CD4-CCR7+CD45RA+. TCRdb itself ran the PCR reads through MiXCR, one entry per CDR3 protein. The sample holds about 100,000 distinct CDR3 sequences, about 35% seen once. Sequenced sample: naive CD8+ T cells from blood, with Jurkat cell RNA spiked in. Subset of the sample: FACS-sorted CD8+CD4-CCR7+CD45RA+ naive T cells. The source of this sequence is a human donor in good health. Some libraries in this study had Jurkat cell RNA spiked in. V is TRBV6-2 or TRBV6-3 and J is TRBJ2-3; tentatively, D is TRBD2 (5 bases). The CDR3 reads CASSYQLGDSDTQYF. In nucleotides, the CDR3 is TGTGCCAGCAGTTACCAACTAGGAGATTCAGATACGCAGTATTTT.